A selection of T cell receptor beta chains follows, all from one sample in a study of PD-L1 blockade in urothelial cancer. Measured with immunoSEQ multiplex PCR; TCRdb has only the in-frame clones, and not every one. The repertoire consists of tens of thousands of clones, with under 90% occurring once and the leading ten covering 14%. The sequencing here drew on PBMCs, taken around atezolizumab (anti-PD-L1) treatment. These receptors all come from a man aged 60 to 75 with urothelial cancer. The CDR3 runs from the conserved cysteine through the conserved F or W. Fields, in order: V gene, J gene, D gene, clone size, CDR3 protein, CDR3 DNA. The D gene is left open where the match is weak. Clone size, where shown, is once, few, many, or a class for clones that have expanded.

v_gene: TRBV19; j_gene: TRBJ2-3; d_gene: -; abundance: -; CDR3aa: CASSILAASTDTQYF; CDR3nt: TGTGCCAGTAGTATCCTAGCAGCTAGCACAGATACGCAGTATTTT
v_gene: TRBV4-1; j_gene: TRBJ2-7; d_gene: TRBD2; abundance: once; CDR3aa: CASSQRTSDFSPEQYF; CDR3nt: TGCGCCAGCAGCCAGCGGACTAGCGATTTCTCTCCCGAGCAGTACTTC
v_gene: TRBV25-1; j_gene: TRBJ2-7; d_gene: TRBD1; abundance: -; CDR3aa: CASSEGTVSLYEQYF; CDR3nt: TGTGCCAGCAGTGAAGGGACAGTATCACTGTACGAGCAGTACTTC
v_gene: TRBV19; j_gene: TRBJ1-2; d_gene: -; abundance: -; CDR3aa: CASSIALRVHSYGYTF; CDR3nt: TGTGCCAGTAGTATAGCCCTCAGGGTCCATTCCTATGGCTACACCTTC
v_gene: TRBV7-6; j_gene: TRBJ2-7; d_gene: -; abundance: -; CDR3aa: CASSLSPIEQYF; CDR3nt: TGTGCCAGCAGCTTATCCCCTATCGAGCAGTACTTC
v_gene: TRBV7-9; j_gene: TRBJ1-4; d_gene: TRBD1; abundance: -; CDR3aa: CASSLRGPGEKLFF; CDR3nt: TGTGCCAGCAGCTTAAGGGGGCCGGGGGAAAAACTGTTTTTT
v_gene: TRBV27; j_gene: TRBJ2-7; d_gene: TRBD2; abundance: few; CDR3aa: CASSFGRMGEQYF; CDR3nt: TGTGCCAGCAGTTTCGGGAGGATGGGAGAGCAGTACTTC
v_gene: TRBV6-1; j_gene: TRBJ2-5; d_gene: TRBD1; abundance: few; CDR3aa: CASSEVADRARETQYF; CDR3nt: TGTGCCAGCAGTGAAGTCGCAGACAGGGCCAGGGAGACCCAGTACTTC
v_gene: TRBV27; j_gene: TRBJ2-2; d_gene: TRBD1; abundance: few; CDR3aa: CASSLPGGATGELFF; CDR3nt: TGTGCCAGCAGTTTACCAGGGGGCGCCACCGGGGAGCTGTTTTTT
v_gene: TRBV2; j_gene: TRBJ2-7; d_gene: -; abundance: -; CDR3aa: CASNLQGRNEQYF; CDR3nt: TGTGCCAGCAACCTACAGGGTAGGAACGAGCAGTACTTC
v_gene: TRBV6-1; j_gene: TRBJ2-7; d_gene: -; abundance: -; CDR3aa: CASSESGEAVGYEQYF; CDR3nt: TGTGCCAGCAGTGAATCAGGGGAAGCGGTCGGCTACGAGCAGTACTTC
v_gene: TRBV7-9; j_gene: TRBJ1-4; d_gene: TRBD1; abundance: -; CDR3aa: CASSFYRGTTNEKLFF; CDR3nt: TGTGCCAGCAGCTTCTACAGGGGTACTACTAATGAAAAACTGTTTTTT
v_gene: TRBV28; j_gene: TRBJ1-6; d_gene: TRBD1; abundance: -; CDR3aa: CASRTGVNSPLHF; CDR3nt: TGTGCCAGCAGAACAGGGGTTAATTCACCCCTCCACTTT
v_gene: TRBV15; j_gene: TRBJ2-7; d_gene: TRBD2; abundance: -; CDR3aa: CATSRESGTSVYEQYF; CDR3nt: TGTGCCACCAGCAGGGAATCCGGGACTAGCGTCTACGAGCAGTACTTC
v_gene: TRBV19; j_gene: TRBJ2-1; d_gene: TRBD1; abundance: once; CDR3aa: CASSIQGARDEQFF; CDR3nt: TGTGCCAGTAGTATTCAGGGGGCGAGGGATGAGCAGTTCTTC
v_gene: TRBV9; j_gene: TRBJ2-3; d_gene: TRBD2; abundance: -; CDR3aa: CASSVGTSGFYTDTQYF; CDR3nt: TGTGCCAGCAGCGTTGGGACTAGCGGGTTCTACACAGATACGCAGTATTTT
v_gene: TRBV29-1; j_gene: TRBJ1-2; d_gene: TRBD1; abundance: -; CDR3aa: CSVEDPLTGYGYTF; CDR3nt: TGCAGCGTTGAAGATCCCCTGACAGGGTACGGCTACACCTTC
v_gene: TRBV28; j_gene: TRBJ2-7; d_gene: TRBD2; abundance: -; CDR3aa: CASRGTSGRATYEQYF; CDR3nt: TGTGCCAGCAGGGGGACTAGCGGGAGGGCGACCTACGAGCAGTACTTC
v_gene: TRBV19; j_gene: TRBJ2-3; d_gene: TRBD2; abundance: few; CDR3aa: CATPTGRVGADTQYF; CDR3nt: TGTGCCACCCCCACGGGGAGGGTGGGCGCAGATACGCAGTATTTT
v_gene: TRBV6-5; j_gene: TRBJ2-7; d_gene: TRBD2; abundance: -; CDR3aa: CASSYRLAGYEQYF; CDR3nt: TGTGCCAGCAGTTACAGACTAGCGGGCTACGAGCAGTACTTC
v_gene: TRBV27; j_gene: TRBJ2-1; d_gene: TRBD1; abundance: few; CDR3aa: CASSWGTGVSGQFF; CDR3nt: TGTGCCAGCAGTTGGGGGACAGGGGTTTCGGGGCAGTTCTTC
v_gene: TRBV5-4; j_gene: TRBJ1-2; d_gene: TRBD1; abundance: once; CDR3aa: CASSPGQDFYGYTF; CDR3nt: TGTGCCAGCAGCCCCGGACAGGACTTCTATGGCTACACCTTC
v_gene: TRBV28; j_gene: TRBJ2-1; d_gene: -; abundance: -; CDR3aa: CASSLNHFGGQNNEQFF; CDR3nt: TGTGCCAGCAGTTTAAATCACTTCGGCGGGCAAAACAATGAGCAGTTCTTC
v_gene: TRBV7-7; j_gene: TRBJ2-5; d_gene: -; abundance: -; CDR3aa: CASSKDYQETQYF; CDR3nt: TGTGCTAGCAGCAAGGACTACCAAGAGACCCAGTACTTC
v_gene: TRBV10-1; j_gene: TRBJ1-5; d_gene: -; abundance: -; CDR3aa: CASSLAVPSNQPQHF; CDR3nt: TGCGCCAGCAGCCTAGCAGTCCCTAGCAATCAGCCCCAGCATTTT
v_gene: TRBV7-9; j_gene: TRBJ1-4; d_gene: -; abundance: -; CDR3aa: CASSSGTHENEKLFF; CDR3nt: TGTGCCAGCAGCTCCGGGACACACGAAAATGAAAAACTGTTTTTT
v_gene: TRBV2; j_gene: TRBJ2-2; d_gene: -; abundance: once; CDR3aa: CASRRLLNTGELFF; CDR3nt: TGTGCCAGCAGAAGACTCCTGAACACCGGGGAGCTGTTTTTT
v_gene: TRBV21-1; j_gene: TRBJ2-5; d_gene: -; abundance: -; CDR3aa: CASRKRSRGGAGKETQYF; CDR3nt: TGTGCCAGCAGGAAGAGAAGTCGCGGGGGGGCAGGGAAAGAGACCCAGTACTTC
v_gene: TRBV28; j_gene: TRBJ2-4; d_gene: TRBD2; abundance: -; CDR3aa: CASREGGSTNIQYF; CDR3nt: TGTGCCAGCAGAGAGGGCGGGAGCACGAACATTCAGTACTTC